This T cell receptor (beta chain) was recorded in a study of CD8 T cells in ankylosing spondylitis. Via MiXCR, TCRdb re-called the 5' RACE reads, giving one row per CDR3 protein. This sample carries fewer than 500,000 distinct CDR3 sequences, about 25% of them seen once, and the ten largest clones take about 0.89%. Overall study results and limits: Disease-linked clones were reportedly significantly enriched in matched ankylosing spondylitis synovial fluid. Ankylosing spondylitis blood seemed to carry a telltale TCR beta motif made of eight or nine highly homologous variants. Some motif variants had been reported before (in reactive arthritis synovial fluid and blood).

This clonotype was counted once. The antigen is unknown. After removal of 7 bases from V and 6 bases from J, the junction contained 6 bases not matched to a gene. The germline gives CDR1 SGDLS, CDR2 YYNGEE. The CDR3 runs to 14 residues. The sequence was collected from a male donor with ankylosing spondylitis. Sequenced: blood, either unsorted or a sorted T cell fraction (not recorded which). The V and J genes are TRBV9 and TRBJ2-2; 10 positions agree with TRBD2. The CDR3 loop is CASGLAGVSGELFF. The CDR3 DNA reads as TGTGCCAGCGGGCTAGCGGGAGTATCCGGGGAGCTGTTTTTT.